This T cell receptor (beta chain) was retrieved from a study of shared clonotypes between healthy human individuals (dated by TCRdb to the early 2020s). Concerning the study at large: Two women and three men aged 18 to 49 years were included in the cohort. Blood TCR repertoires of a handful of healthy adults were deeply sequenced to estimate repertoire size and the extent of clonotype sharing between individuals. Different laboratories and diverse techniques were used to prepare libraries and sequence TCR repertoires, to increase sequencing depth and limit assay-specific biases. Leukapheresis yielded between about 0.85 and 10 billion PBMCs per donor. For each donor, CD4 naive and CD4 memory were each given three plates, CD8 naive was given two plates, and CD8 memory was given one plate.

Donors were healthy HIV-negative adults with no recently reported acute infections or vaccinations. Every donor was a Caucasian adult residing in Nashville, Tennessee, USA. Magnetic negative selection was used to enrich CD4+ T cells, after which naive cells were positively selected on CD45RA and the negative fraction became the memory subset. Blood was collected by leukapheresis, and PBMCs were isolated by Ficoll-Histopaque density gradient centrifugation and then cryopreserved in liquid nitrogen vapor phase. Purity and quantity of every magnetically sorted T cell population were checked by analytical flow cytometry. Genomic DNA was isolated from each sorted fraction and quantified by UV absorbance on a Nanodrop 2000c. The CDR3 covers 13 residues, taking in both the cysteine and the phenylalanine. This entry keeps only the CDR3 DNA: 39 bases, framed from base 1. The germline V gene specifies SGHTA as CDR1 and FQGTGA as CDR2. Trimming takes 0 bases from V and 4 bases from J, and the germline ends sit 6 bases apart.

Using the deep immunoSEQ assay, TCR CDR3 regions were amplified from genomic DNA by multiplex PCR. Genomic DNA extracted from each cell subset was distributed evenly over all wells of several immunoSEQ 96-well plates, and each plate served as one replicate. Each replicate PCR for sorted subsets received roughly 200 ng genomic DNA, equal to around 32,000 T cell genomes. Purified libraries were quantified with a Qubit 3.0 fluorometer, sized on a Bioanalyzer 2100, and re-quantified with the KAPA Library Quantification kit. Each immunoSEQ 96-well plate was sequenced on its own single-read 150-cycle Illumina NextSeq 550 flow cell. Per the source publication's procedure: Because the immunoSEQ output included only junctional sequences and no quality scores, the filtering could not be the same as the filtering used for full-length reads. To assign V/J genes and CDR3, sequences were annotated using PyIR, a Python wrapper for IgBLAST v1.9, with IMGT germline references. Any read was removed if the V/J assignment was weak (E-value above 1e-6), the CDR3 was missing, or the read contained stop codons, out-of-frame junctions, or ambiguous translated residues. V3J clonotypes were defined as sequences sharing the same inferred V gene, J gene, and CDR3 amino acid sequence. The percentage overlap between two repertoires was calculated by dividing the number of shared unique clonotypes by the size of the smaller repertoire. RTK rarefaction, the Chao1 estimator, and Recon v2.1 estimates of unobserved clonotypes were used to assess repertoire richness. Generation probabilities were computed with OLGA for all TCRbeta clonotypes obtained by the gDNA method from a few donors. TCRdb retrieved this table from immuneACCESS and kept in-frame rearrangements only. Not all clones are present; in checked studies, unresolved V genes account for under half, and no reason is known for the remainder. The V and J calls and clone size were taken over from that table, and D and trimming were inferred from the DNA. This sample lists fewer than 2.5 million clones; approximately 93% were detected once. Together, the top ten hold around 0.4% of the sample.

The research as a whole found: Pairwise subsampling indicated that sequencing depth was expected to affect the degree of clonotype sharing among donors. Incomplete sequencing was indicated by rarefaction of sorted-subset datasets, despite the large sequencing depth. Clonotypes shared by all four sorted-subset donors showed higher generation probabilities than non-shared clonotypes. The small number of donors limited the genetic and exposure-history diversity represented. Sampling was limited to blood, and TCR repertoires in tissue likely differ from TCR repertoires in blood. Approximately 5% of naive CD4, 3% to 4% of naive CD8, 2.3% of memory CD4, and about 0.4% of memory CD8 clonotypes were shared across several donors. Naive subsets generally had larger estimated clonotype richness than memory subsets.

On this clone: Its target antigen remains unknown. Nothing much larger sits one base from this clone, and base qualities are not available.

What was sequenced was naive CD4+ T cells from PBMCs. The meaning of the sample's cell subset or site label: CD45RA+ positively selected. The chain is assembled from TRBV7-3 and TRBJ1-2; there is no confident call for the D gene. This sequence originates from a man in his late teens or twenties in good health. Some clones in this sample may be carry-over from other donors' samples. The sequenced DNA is TGTGCCAGCAGCTTAACGACCAGCTATGGCTACACCTTC. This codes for CASSLTTSYGYTF.